A single sample gave rise to the 29 T cell receptor beta chains below, sequenced in a study of human versus mouse CDR3 diversity and MHC coevolution. Only in-frame clones appear in the TCRdb table, and some are missing; sequencing was by immunoSEQ multiplex PCR. The data show roughly 80,000 clones, around 95% seen once. Sequencing used naive CD4+ T cells from blood. The subset was: CD45RO-negative CD62L-positive naive CD4 T cells. The receptors derive from a person aged 25 to 75 in good health.

The chain carries TRBV28 and TRBJ2-1; TRBD1 might be the D (6 bases). Trimming pared 7 bases from V and 0 bases from J, leaving 13 bases between. The germline gives CDR1 MDHEN, CDR2 SYDVKM. The CDR3 consists of 15 residues. The CDR3 DNA is TGTGCCAGCAAAAAAGGACAGATCTCCTACAATGAGCAGTTCTTC. Translation: CASKKGQISYNEQFF.

The J gene is TRBJ1-1, the V gene TRBV6-1; D perhaps matches TRBD1 (5 bases). Germline V CDR1 and CDR2: MNHNS, SASEGT. The CDR3 loop spans 13 amino acids. Between the trimmed V and J ends, which lost 2 bases and 2 bases, there was a span of 6 bases. DNA of the CDR3: TGTGCCAGCAGTGAAAGGGGAAACACTGAAGCTTTCTTT. It codes for CASSERGNTEAFF.

The chain employs TRBV28 and TRBJ1-6; D not certain. The V end lost 5 bases, the J end lost 7 bases, and 12 bases lay between the germline ends. Germline-derived CDR1 and CDR2 are MDHEN and SYDVKM. CDR3 length: 14 amino acids. The CDR3 spells CASSLRHLNSPLHF. In nucleotides, the CDR3 is TGTGCCAGCAGTCTGCGACATCTGAATTCACCCCTCCACTTT.

This rearrangement joins TRBV6-4 to TRBJ2-6, with TRBD1 as a possible D gene (6 bases). The CDR3 totals 18 residues. Between the trimmed V and J ends, which lost 5 bases and 1 base, there was a span of 18 bases. The germline CDR1 and CDR2 sequences are MRHNA and SNTAGT. In nucleotides, the CDR3 is TGTGCCAGCAGTACCTCACAGGGCCCTGTATCTGGGGCCAACGTCCTGACTTTC. Protein product: CASSTSQGPVSGANVLTF.

The chain links TRBV30 to TRBJ1-2; the D gene is possibly TRBD1 (6 bases). In germline, CDR1 is GTSNPN, CDR2 SVGIG (reference sequence). The CDR3 has 14 residues. The V end was cut by 0 bases, the J end by 1 base, with 9 bases between. CDR3 coding DNA: TGTGCCTGGAGTGTACAGGGATATAACTATGGCTACACCTTC. Encoded protein: CAWSVQGYNYGYTF.

The chain combines TRBV7-6 with TRBJ2-5; TRBD2 matches 9 bases. The V gene's germline CDR1 is SGHVS and CDR2 FNYEAQ. This CDR3 is built from 15 residues. Trimming cost V 3 bases and J 2 bases; bases outside gene matches: 4. CDR3 protein: CASSFSAGGQETQYF. In DNA, the CDR3 is TGTGCCAGCAGCTTTTCAGCGGGGGGTCAAGAGACCCAGTACTTC.

The chain couples TRBV20-1 to TRBJ1-4, with a weak D call TRBD1 (5 bases). The CDR3 is made up of 11 amino acids. Germline loops: CDR1 DFQATT, CDR2 SNEGSKA (reference sequence). V lost 0 bases, J lost 15 bases, and 11 bases lay in between. The chain's CDR3 is CSARDAGLLFF. In DNA, the CDR3 is TGCAGTGCTAGAGATGCGGGGCTTTTGTTTTTT.

CDR3 residues: CASSLGLAGSPFTDTQYF. CDR3 bases: TGTGCCAGCAGCTTAGGGCTAGCGGGGTCCCCATTCACAGATACGCAGTATTTT. The chain combines TRBV5-4 with TRBJ2-3; 9 bases fit TRBD2. CDR3 length equals 18 residues. Germline V lookup: CDR1 SGHNT, CDR2 YYREEE (reference sequence). Trimming removed 2 bases from V and 2 bases from J; junction bases left unmatched: 12.

The chain combines TRBV6-6 with TRBJ1-1, with TRBD1 identical over 8 bases. V was clipped by 4 bases and J by 4 bases; unmatched bases: 11. Per the germline V gene, CDR1 is MNHNY and CDR2 is SVGAGI (reference sequence). CDR3 size: 16 residues. CDR3 region: CASSSGQGRWATEAFF. The DNA for the CDR3 is TGTGCCAGCAGTTCCGGACAGGGTCGATGGGCCACTGAAGCTTTCTTT.

The chain has TRBV5-1 and TRBJ1-1; D is uncertain. V lost 3 bases and J lost 0, with 9 bases in between. This CDR3 region has 14 residues. Germline V gene data show CDR1 as SGHRS and CDR2 as YFSETQ. CDR3 sequence (DNA): TGCGCCAGCAGCTATTCCTCCCTGAACACTGAAGCTTTCTTT. It translates to CASSYSSLNTEAFF.

This clone was seen a single time. The V call is TRBV10-3, the J call TRBJ1-6; D is undetermined. V lost 4 bases to trimming and J lost 9 bases, with 10 bases between them. This CDR3 has 13 amino acids. Germline loops: CDR1 ENHRY, CDR2 SYGVKD. This CDR3 is CAISGGIGSPLHF. In DNA, the CDR3 is TGTGCCATCAGTGGCGGTATAGGTTCACCCCTCCACTTT.

Concerning this clone: Other DNA sequences of this sample code for an identical CDR3. The chain uses TRBV10-3 and TRBJ2-7; D uncertain. Germline V gives CDR1 ENHRY, CDR2 SYGVKD. V lost 1 base, J lost 3 bases, and 4 bases lay in between. The CDR3 is 12 residues long. CDR3: CAISELSYEQYF. The CDR3 DNA is TGTGCCATCAGTGAGTTGAGCTACGAGCAGTACTTC.

The chain is built from TRBV11-2 and TRBJ1-1, with a weak D call TRBD1 (6 bases). This CDR3 contains 14 residues. The germline gives CDR1 SGHAT, CDR2 FQNNGV. V was trimmed by 5 bases and J by 1 base, leaving 11 bases between them. The CDR3 DNA follows: TGTGCCAGCAGCCCGTTCAGGGGGAACACTGAAGCTTTCTTT. Translated: CASSPFRGNTEAFF.

The V call is TRBV15, the J call TRBJ2-7, with 8 bases lining up with TRBD1. CDR1 LNHNV and CDR2 YYDKDF come from the germline V gene (reference sequence). The CDR3 covers 15 residues. The ends lost 2 bases at V and 5 bases at J; junction bases unmatched: 8. CDR3 DNA sequence: TGTGCCACCAGCAGACGGACAGGGATAATGGACGAGCAGTACTTC. Protein sequence: CATSRRTGIMDEQYF.

This chain's CDR3 is CASSRTAGLAGDTQYF. The DNA for the CDR3 is TGTGCCAGCTCACGTACCGCGGGACTAGCGGGGGATACGCAGTATTTT. The chain recombines TRBV18 with TRBJ2-3; 13 bases are a match to TRBD2. CDR1 is KGHSH, CDR2 LQKENI, per germline. The CDR3 covers 16 residues. With V trimmed by 4 bases and J by 6 bases, 7 bases remained unmatched.

V and J are TRBV29-1 and TRBJ2-7; 10 bases fit TRBD1. The germline CDR1 and CDR2 sequences are SQVTM and ANQGSEA. This CDR3 has 13 amino acids. V was pared by 5 bases and J by 3 bases, with 4 bases of the junction left unmatched. In DNA form, the CDR3 reads TGCAGCGTTAAGGGACAGGGGTTCTACGAGCAGTACTTC. It specifies CSVKGQGFYEQYF.

This clone was detected only once. The rearrangement links TRBV14 to TRBJ2-1; 11 bases are a match to TRBD2. The germline V gene encodes CDR1 SGHDN and CDR2 FVKESK. Germline trimming cut 5 bases from V and 4 bases from J; bases unmatched to any gene: 4. The CDR3 has 15 amino acids. The chain's CDR3 is CASSYGTSGYNEQFF. CDR3 nucleotide sequence: TGTGCCAGCAGCTACGGGACTAGCGGATACAATGAGCAGTTCTTC.

This sequence joins TRBV29-1 and TRBJ2-1; TRBD2 might be the D (6 bases). The CDR3 runs 13 residues. Per the germline V gene, CDR1 is SQVTM and CDR2 is ANQGSEA. Trimming took 0 bases from V and 5 from J, leaving 8 bases between them. CDR3 in amino acids: CSVEEWRDNEQFF. CDR3 coding DNA: TGCAGCGTTGAAGAGTGGAGGGACAATGAGCAGTTCTTC.

The chain has TRBV28 and TRBJ2-7, with TRBD1 matching over 7 bases. From germline, CDR1 is MDHEN and CDR2 SYDVKM. Trimming cost V 6 bases and J 0 bases; bases outside gene matches: 5. CDR3 length: 14 amino acids. CDR3 DNA: TGTGCCAGCAGCCAGACAGGGCTCTCCTACGAGCAGTACTTC. Encoded protein: CASSQTGLSYEQYF.

The chain couples TRBV5-8 to TRBJ2-1, with a possible D match to TRBD2 (5 bases). The CDR3 has 12 amino acids. Trimming removed 5 bases from V and 9 bases from J, with 12 bases in between. The germline gives CDR1 SGHTS, CDR2 YDEGEE. The CDR3 spells CASRPLVSEQFF. In DNA, the CDR3 is TGTGCCAGCAGGCCACTAGTTAGTGAGCAGTTCTTC.

V usage is TRBV5-4 and J usage is TRBJ2-5; 7 bases map to TRBD2. V shed 1 base, J shed 2 bases, and the junction held 14 bases outside the gene matches. The CDR3 extends over 18 amino acids. In germline, CDR1 is SGHNT, CDR2 YYREEE (reference sequence). The CDR3 region is CASSLILASGRNQETQYF. The CDR3 nucleotides read TGTGCCAGCAGCTTGATTTTGGCTAGCGGAAGAAATCAAGAGACCCAGTACTTC.

The rearrangement joins TRBV6-5 to TRBJ2-7; 9 bases match TRBD1. Per germline, CDR1 MNHEY and CDR2 SVGAGI. The CDR3 has 14 amino acids. With V trimmed by 7 bases and J by 2 bases, 6 bases remained unmatched. CDR3 residues: CASTTGGPPYEQYF. The CDR3 region has the DNA TGTGCCAGCACCACAGGGGGCCCCCCCTACGAGCAGTACTTC.

The V call is TRBV5-6, the J call TRBJ1-2, with TRBD1 matching 9 bases. Looked up from germline, CDR1 is SGHDT and CDR2 is YYEEEE. V trimming: 6 bases; J trimming: 2 bases; junction bases outside the gene matches: 5. This CDR3 spans 14 amino acids. This CDR3 is CASIHGQGNYGYTF. CDR3 DNA sequence: TGTGCCAGCATCCACGGACAGGGGAACTATGGCTACACCTTC.

The V and J genes are TRBV6-5 and TRBJ2-7; 7 bases map to TRBD2. V lost 0 bases and J lost 2; bases outside the gene matches: 7. The CDR3 totals 16 residues. Germline CDR1 and CDR2: MNHEY and SVGAGI. In DNA, the CDR3 is TGTGCCAGCAGTTACTCGGCAGGGAGGGGCACCTACGAGCAGTACTTC. Translated: CASSYSAGRGTYEQYF.

The genes are TRBV6-5 and TRBJ2-7, with D unclear. CDR1 is MNHEY, CDR2 SVGAGI, per germline. Trimming removed 6 bases from V and 7 bases from J, with 19 bases in between. The CDR3 sequence is 14 residues long. Written as DNA, the CDR3 is TGTGCCAGCAGGAGGATCCTCTCCCCTGGGGAGCAGTACTTC. This translates into CASRRILSPGEQYF.

This clone is a singleton in its sample. This chain connects TRBV18 to TRBJ1-5; D might be TRBD1 (6 bases). CDR3 size: 15 residues. Trimming removed 2 bases from V and 6 bases from J, with 14 bases in between. Germline values: CDR1 KGHSH, CDR2 LQKENI. The CDR3: CASSPIQGPTQPQHF. For the CDR3, the DNA is TGTGCCAGCTCACCAATTCAGGGGCCGACTCAGCCCCAGCATTTT.

The chain links TRBV10-3 to TRBJ2-2; tentatively, D is TRBD1 (7 bases). Germline V gene data show CDR1 as ENHRY and CDR2 as SYGVKD. V dropped 8 bases and J dropped 5 bases, with 15 bases sitting between them. The CDR3 totals 14 residues. The CDR3 loop reads CAIRRQGGTGELFF. The CDR3 DNA is TGTGCCATCCGCCGACAGGGAGGAACCGGGGAGCTGTTTTTT.

The chain couples TRBV5-1 to TRBJ2-3; tentatively, D is TRBD2 (5 bases). V was pared by 1 base and J by 5 bases, with 8 bases between. CDR1 is SGHRS, CDR2 YFSETQ, per germline. The CDR3 has 13 residues. Here the CDR3 reads CASSLPGVDTQYF. CDR3 bases: TGCGCCAGCAGCTTGCCCGGGGTAGATACGCAGTATTTT.

The J gene is TRBJ2-3, the V gene TRBV10-3, with D possibly TRBD2 on 6 matching bases. The V end was cut by 2 bases, the J end by 5 bases, with 11 bases between. The CDR3 runs to 14 residues. Germline V lookup: CDR1 ENHRY, CDR2 SYGVKD. CDR3 amino acids: CAISEQTGEDTQYF. CDR3 DNA: TGTGCCATCAGTGAGCAGACGGGGGAAGATACGCAGTATTTT.